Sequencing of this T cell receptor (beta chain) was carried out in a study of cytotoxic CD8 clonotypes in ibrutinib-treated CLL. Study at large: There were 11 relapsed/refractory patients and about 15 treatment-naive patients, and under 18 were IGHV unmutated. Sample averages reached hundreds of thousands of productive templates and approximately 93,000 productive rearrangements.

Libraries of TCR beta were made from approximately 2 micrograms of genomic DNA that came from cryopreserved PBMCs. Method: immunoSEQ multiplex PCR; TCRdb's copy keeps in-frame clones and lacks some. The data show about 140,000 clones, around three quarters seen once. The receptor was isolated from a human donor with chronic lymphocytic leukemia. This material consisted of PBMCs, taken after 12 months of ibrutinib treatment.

Here the CDR3 DNA reads TGTGCCTGGAGCAGGGGGGTAGAGACAAATTACAATGAGCAGTTCTTC. Its translation is CAWSRGVETNYNEQFF. This sequence joins TRBV30 and TRBJ2-1; D may be TRBD1 (7 bases). The CDR3 runs to 16 residues. From germline, CDR1 is GTSNPN and CDR2 SVGIG (reference sequence). V was cut by 3 bases and J by 4 bases, with 19 bases left in between.